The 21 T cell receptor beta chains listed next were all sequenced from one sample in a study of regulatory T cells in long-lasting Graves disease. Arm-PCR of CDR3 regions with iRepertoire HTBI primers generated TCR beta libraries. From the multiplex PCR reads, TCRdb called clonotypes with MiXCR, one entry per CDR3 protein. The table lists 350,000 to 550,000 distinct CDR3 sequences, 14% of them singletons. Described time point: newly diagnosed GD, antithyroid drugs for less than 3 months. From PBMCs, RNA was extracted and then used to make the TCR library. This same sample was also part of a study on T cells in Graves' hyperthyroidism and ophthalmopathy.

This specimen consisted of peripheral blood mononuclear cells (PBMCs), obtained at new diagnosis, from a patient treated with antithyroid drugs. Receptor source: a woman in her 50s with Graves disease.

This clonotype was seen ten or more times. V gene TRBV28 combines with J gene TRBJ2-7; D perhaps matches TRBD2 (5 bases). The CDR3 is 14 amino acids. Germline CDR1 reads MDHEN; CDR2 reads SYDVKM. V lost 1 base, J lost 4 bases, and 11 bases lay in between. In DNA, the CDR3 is TGTGCCAGCAGTTTATTTGGCGGGCTGTACGAGCAGTACTTC. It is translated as CASSLFGGLYEQYF.

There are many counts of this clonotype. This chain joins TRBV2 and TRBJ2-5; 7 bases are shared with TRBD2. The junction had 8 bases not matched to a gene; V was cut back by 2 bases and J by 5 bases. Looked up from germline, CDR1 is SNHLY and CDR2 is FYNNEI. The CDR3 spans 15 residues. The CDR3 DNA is TGTGCCAGCAGTGAATATGCGGGAGCGCGGGAGACCCAGTACTTC. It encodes CASSEYAGARETQYF.

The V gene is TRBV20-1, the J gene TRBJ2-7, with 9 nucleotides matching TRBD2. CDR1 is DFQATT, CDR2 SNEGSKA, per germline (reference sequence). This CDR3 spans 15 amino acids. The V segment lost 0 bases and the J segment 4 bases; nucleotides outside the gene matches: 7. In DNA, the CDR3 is TGCAGTGCTAGAGATTTGCTAGCGGGGCTTTACGAGCAGTACTTC. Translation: CSARDLLAGLYEQYF.

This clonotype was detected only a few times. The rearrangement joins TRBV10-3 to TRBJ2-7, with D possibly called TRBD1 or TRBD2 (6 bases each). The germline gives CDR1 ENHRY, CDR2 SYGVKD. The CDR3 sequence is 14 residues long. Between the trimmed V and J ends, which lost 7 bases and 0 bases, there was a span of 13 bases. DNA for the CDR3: TGTGCCATCACCCGAGGGGGGTACTCCTACGAGCAGTACTTC. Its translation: CAITRGGYSYEQYF.

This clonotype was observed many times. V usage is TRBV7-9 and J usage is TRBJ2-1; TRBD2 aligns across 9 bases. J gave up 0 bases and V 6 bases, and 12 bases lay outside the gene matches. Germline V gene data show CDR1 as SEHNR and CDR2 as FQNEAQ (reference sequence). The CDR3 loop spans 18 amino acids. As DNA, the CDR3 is TGTGCCAGCAGTCTAGCGGGACTTAAGAAAAGCTCCTACAATGAGCAGTTCTTC. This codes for CASSLAGLKKSSYNEQFF.

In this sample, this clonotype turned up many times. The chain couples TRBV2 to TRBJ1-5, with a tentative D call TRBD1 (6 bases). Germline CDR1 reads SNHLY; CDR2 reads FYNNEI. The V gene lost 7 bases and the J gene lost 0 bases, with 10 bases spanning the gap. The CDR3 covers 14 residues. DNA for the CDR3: TGTGCCAGCACTATGACAGGTAGCAATCAGCCCCAGCATTTT. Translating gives CASTMTGSNQPQHF.

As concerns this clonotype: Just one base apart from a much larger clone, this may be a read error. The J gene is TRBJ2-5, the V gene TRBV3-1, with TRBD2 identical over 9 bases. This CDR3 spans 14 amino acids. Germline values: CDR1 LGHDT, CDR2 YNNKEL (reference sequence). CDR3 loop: CGSSPSGMSETQYF. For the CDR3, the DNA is TGTGGCAGCAGCCCTAGCGGGATGTCGGAGACCCAGTACTTC.

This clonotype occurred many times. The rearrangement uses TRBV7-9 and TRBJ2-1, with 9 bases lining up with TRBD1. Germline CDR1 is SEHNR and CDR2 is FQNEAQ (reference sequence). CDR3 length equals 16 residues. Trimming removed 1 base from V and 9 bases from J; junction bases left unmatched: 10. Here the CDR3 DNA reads TGTGCCAGCAGCTTAGAGGGACAGGGAGGTTCGAGTGAGCAGTTCTTC. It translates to CASSLEGQGGSSEQFF. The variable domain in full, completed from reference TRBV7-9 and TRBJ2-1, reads DTGVSQNPRHKITKRGQNVTFRCDPISEHNRLYWYRQTLGQGPEFLTYFQNEAQLEKSRLLSDRFSAERPKGSFSTLEIQRTEQGDSAMYLCASSLEGQGGSSEQFFGPGTRLTVL.

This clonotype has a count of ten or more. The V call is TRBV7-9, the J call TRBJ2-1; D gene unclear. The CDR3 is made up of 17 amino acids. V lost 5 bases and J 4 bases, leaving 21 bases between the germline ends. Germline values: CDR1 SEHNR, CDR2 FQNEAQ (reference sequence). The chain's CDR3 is CASSRSRDGLGYNEQFF. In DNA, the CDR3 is TGTGCCAGCAGCCGGAGCCGAGATGGCCTCGGTTACAATGAGCAGTTCTTC.

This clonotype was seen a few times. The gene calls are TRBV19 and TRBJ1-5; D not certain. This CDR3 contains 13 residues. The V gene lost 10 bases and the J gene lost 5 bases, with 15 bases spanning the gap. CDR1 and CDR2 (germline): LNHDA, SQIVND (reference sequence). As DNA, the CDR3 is TGTGCCACCGCATTGACAACTGATCAGCCCCAGCATTTT. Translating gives CATALTTDQPQHF.

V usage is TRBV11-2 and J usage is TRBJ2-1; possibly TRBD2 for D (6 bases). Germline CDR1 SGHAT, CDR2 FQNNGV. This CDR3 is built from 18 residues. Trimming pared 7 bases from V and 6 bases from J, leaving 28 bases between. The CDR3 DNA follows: TGTGCCAGCATTCTCCCTCACTCGGGTGGGAGGAACCTCAATGAGCAGTTCTTC. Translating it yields CASILPHSGGRNLNEQFF.

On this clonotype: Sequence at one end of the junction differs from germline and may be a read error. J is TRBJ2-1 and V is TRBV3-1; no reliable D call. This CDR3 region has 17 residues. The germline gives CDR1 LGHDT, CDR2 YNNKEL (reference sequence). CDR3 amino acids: CASSQGVWSHSCNEQFF. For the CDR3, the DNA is TGTGCGAGCAGCCAAGGCGTATGGAGCCACTCCTGCAATGAGCAGTTCTTC.

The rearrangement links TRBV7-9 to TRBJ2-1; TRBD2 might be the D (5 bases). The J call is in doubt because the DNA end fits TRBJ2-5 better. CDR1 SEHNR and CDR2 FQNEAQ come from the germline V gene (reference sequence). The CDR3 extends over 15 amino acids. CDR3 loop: CASSPNLSGQETQYF. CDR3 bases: TGTGCCAGCAGCCCTAATCTGAGCGGACAAGAGACCCAGTACTTC.

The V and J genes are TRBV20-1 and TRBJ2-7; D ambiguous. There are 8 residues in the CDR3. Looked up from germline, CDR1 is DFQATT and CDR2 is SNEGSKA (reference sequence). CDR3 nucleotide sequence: TGCAGCGTGGGCGAGCAGTACTTC. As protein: CSVGEQYF.

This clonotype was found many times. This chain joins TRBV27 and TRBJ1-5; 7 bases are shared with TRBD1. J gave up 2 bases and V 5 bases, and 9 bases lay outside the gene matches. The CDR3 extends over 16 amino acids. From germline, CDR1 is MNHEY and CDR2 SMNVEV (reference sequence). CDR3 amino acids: CASSLYQTGGNQPQHF. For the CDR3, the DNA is TGTGCCAGCAGTCTCTATCAAACAGGGGGCAATCAGCCCCAGCATTTT.

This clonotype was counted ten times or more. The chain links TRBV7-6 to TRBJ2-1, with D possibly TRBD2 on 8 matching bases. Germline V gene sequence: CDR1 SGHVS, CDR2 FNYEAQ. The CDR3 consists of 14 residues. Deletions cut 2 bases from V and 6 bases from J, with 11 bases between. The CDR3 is CASSLREGANEQFF. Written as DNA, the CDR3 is TGTGCCAGCAGCTTACGGGAGGGGGCCAATGAGCAGTTCTTC.

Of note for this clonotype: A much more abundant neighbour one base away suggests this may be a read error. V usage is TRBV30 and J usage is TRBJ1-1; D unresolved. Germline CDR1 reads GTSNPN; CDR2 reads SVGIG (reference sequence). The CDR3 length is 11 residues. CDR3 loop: CAWGLLTEASF. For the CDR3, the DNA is TGTGCCTGGGGACTGTTGACTGAAGCTTCCTTT.

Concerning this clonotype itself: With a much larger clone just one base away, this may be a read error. The CDR3 DNA reads as TGTGCCAACAGCCCCTCGGCGGATACCAGCTCCTACAATGAGCAGTTCTTC. It yields the protein CANSPSADTSSYNEQFF. The chain has TRBV7-6 and TRBJ2-1; the D is unclear. The CDR3 has 17 residues. Per germline, CDR1 SGHVS and CDR2 FNYEAQ.

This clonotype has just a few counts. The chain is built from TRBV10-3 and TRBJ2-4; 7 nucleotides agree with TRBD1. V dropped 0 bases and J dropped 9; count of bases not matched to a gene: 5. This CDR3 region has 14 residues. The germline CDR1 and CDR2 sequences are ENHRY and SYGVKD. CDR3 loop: CAISESSGGSIQYF. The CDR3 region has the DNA TGTGCCATCAGTGAGTCATCAGGGGGAAGCATTCAGTACTTC.

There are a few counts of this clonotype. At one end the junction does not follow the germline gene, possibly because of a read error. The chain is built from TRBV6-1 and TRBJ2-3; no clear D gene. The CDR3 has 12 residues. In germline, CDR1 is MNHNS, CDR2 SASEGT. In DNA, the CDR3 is TGTGCCAGCAGTGCCGTCCCAGATACGCGGTATTTT. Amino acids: CASSAVPDTRYF.

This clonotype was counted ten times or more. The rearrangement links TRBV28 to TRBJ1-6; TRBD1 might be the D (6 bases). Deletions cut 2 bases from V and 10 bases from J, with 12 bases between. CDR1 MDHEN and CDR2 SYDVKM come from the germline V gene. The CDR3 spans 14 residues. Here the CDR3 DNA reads TGTGCCAGCAGTTTAAGGCAGGGGAGCTCACCCCTCCACTTT. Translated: CASSLRQGSSPLHF.